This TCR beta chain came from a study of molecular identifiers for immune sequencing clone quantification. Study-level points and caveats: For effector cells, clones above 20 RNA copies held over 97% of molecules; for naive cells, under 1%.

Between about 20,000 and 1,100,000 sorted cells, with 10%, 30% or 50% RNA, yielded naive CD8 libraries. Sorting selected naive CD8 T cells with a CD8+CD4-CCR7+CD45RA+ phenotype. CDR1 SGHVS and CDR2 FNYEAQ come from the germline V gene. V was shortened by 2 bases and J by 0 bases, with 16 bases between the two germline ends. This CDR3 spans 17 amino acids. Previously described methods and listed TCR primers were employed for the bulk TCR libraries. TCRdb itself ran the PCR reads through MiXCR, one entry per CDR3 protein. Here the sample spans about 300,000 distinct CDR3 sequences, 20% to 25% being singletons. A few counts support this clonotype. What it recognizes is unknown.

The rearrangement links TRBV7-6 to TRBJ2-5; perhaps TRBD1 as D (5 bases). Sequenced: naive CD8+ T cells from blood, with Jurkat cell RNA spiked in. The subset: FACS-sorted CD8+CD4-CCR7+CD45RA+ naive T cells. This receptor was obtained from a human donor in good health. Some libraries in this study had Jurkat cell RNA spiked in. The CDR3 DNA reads TGTGCCAGCAGCTTAAATATCCCCAGGGCAAACCAAGAGACCCAGTACTTC. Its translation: CASSLNIPRANQETQYF.